The clone carrying this TCR beta chain was counted many times. Antigen: not known. Time point specified: newly diagnosed GD, antithyroid drugs for less than 3 months. After RNA was extracted from PBMCs, the TCR library was made from it. The data are from a study of regulatory T cells in long-lasting Graves disease. Study information: Antithyroid drug intake by newly diagnosed Graves' patients had lasted under 3 months. Study-wide results and limits: Thyroid tissue was not sampled; only peripheral blood was.

Building the TCR beta libraries relied on iRepertoire HTBI primers, and CDR3 regions underwent Arm-PCR. A single record per CDR3 protein comes from TCRdb applying MiXCR to the multiplex PCR reads. The sample lists a few hundred thousand distinct CDR3 sequences, about an eighth occurring once. CDR1 DFQATT and CDR2 SNEGSKA come from the germline V gene (reference sequence). This CDR3 spans 13 amino acids. Germline trimming cut 3 bases from V and 8 bases from J; bases unmatched to any gene: 3. The data were also submitted as part of a second study, on T cells in Graves' hyperthyroidism and ophthalmopathy.

This chain joins TRBV20-1 and TRBJ1-6; 8 nucleotides agree with TRBD1. Sequenced material: peripheral blood mononuclear cells (PBMCs), taken at new diagnosis, from a patient treated with antithyroid drugs. This clonotype was sampled from a woman in her late teens or twenties with Graves disease. The CDR3 here is CSASGTGDSPLHF. CDR3 coding DNA: TGCAGTGCTAGTGGGACAGGAGATTCACCCCTCCACTTT.